Below are 15 T cell receptor beta chains sequenced from a single sample in a study of blood T cell repertoires in COVID-19. The table came from immunoSEQ multiplex PCR; TCRdb's copy has only in-frame clones and leaves some out. The data contain about 110,000 clones, 60% to 80% of them seen just once; the ten biggest clones take up about 0.85%. Sequenced sample: peripheral blood. Every receptor here comes from a human donor with acute or convalescent COVID-19. The donor label of this sample is uncertain.

The chain carries TRBV3-1 (or the pseudogene TRBV3-2) and TRBJ2-1; 8 positions match TRBD2. Germline loops: CDR1 LGHDT, CDR2 YNNKEL (reference sequence). Trimming removed 4 bases from V and 8 bases from J; junction bases left unmatched: 4. This CDR3 has 13 residues. The CDR3 is CASSLSGVYEQFF. CDR3 DNA sequence: TGTGCCAGCAGCCTTAGCGGGGTCTATGAGCAGTTCTTC.

The V gene is TRBV10-3, the J gene TRBJ1-6, with a tentative D call TRBD1 (6 bases). CDR1 is ENHRY, CDR2 SYGVKD, per germline. The CDR3 has 14 amino acids. V was pared by 6 bases and J by 14 bases, with 20 bases between. The CDR3 bases are TGTGCCATCAGCTTTCGACAGGACCCGTTGGCCCTCCACTTT. Amino acids: CAISFRQDPLALHF.

The V gene is TRBV7-2, the J gene TRBJ2-3; a possible D gene is TRBD2 (7 bases). V lost 3 bases to trimming and J lost 5 bases, with 15 bases between them. Germline CDR1 and CDR2: SGHTA and FQGNSA. The length of the CDR3 is 15 residues. CDR3 DNA sequence: TGTGCCAGCAGCTTCGTGGCGGGGGCGAGAGATACGCAGTATTTT. Translated, it gives CASSFVAGARDTQYF.

The CDR3 spells CASKQGSSGNTIYF. In DNA, the CDR3 is TGTGCCAGCAAACAGGGGAGCTCTGGAAACACCATATATTTT. The chain joins TRBV7-9 to TRBJ1-3; 7 bases fit TRBD1. CDR3 length: 14 residues. Unmatched junction bases numbered 3, after V lost 7 bases and J lost 0 bases. The germline gives CDR1 SEHNR, CDR2 FQNEAQ (reference sequence).

The V and J genes are TRBV7-2 and TRBJ2-4, with unresolved D. V shed 2 bases and J shed 0 bases, with 20 bases lying between them. From germline, CDR1 is SGHTA and CDR2 FQGNSA. The CDR3 consists of 19 residues. Written as DNA, the CDR3 is TGTGCCAGCAGCTTAAGCGAGGTGTCTGCACATTTAGCCAAAAACATTCAGTACTTC. Translated: CASSLSEVSAHLAKNIQYF.

The rearrangement uses TRBV24-1 and TRBJ2-7; no clear D gene. CDR1 KGHDR and CDR2 SFDVKD come from the germline V gene. This CDR3 is 13 amino acids long. Trimming pared 4 bases from V and 7 bases from J, leaving 13 bases between. In DNA, the CDR3 is TGTGCCACCAGTGACCCTACTCTCGGGGAGCAGTACTTC. Translated, it gives CATSDPTLGEQYF.

This chain joins TRBV29-1 and TRBJ1-2; D gene unclear. This CDR3 has 14 amino acids. V lost 0 bases, J lost 4 bases, and 12 bases lay in between. Germline CDR1 and CDR2: SQVTM and ANQGSEA. Here the CDR3 reads CSVEDRQAFYGYTF. CDR3 bases: TGCAGCGTTGAAGATCGTCAGGCCTTCTATGGCTACACCTTC.

This clone was counted once. The CDR3 DNA sequence: TGTGCCAGCAGCCGGCGGGGAAGGGAGAAAATCGAGCAGTACTTC. Residues: CASSRRGREKIEQYF. The rearrangement links TRBV28 to TRBJ2-7; D perhaps matches TRBD2 (6 bases). The CDR3 length is 15 residues. Germline assignment: CDR1 MDHEN and CDR2 SYDVKM. The germline V and J ends were trimmed by 6 bases and 6 bases, with 21 bases remaining between them.

The J gene is TRBJ1-1, the V gene TRBV11-2; weak D call: TRBD1 (5 bases). Looked up from germline, CDR1 is SGHAT and CDR2 is FQNNGV. This CDR3 region has 13 residues. V lost 2 bases, J lost 7 bases, and 11 bases lay in between. The CDR3 reads CASSLSGGNEAFF. The CDR3 nucleotides are TGTGCCAGCAGCTTATCGGGGGGGAATGAAGCTTTCTTT.

The chain employs TRBV7-2 and TRBJ1-2; unclear D gene. Germline V gene data show CDR1 as SGHTA and CDR2 as FQGNSA. Trimming removed 5 bases at V and 4 bases at J, with 14 bases between. CDR3 size: 14 residues. CDR3 DNA: TGTGCCAGCAGCCCCGAGTACCGGGTCTATGGCTACACCTTC. It translates to CASSPEYRVYGYTF.

The rearrangement uses TRBV7-2 and TRBJ1-1; TRBD1 might be the D (5 bases). The CDR3 length is 16 residues. Trimming took 4 bases from V and 1 from J, leaving 16 bases between them. Per germline, CDR1 SGHTA and CDR2 FQGNSA. CDR3 region: CASSSGGGAGNTEAFF. CDR3 sequence (DNA): TGTGCCAGCAGCTCGGGGGGAGGGGCTGGGAACACTGAAGCTTTCTTT.

The rearrangement joins TRBV7-6 to TRBJ2-5; TRBD1 agrees at 11 bases. This CDR3 has 18 residues. Germline CDR1 and CDR2: SGHVS and FNYEAQ. V gave up 2 bases and J gave up 5 bases; unmatched junction bases: 13. Written as DNA, the CDR3 is TGTGCCAGCAGCTTAAACCCCTCGGGACAGGGGGTCGTTGAGACCCAGTACTTC. This codes for CASSLNPSGQGVVETQYF.

Turning to this clone: A read error may account for a junction end that differs from germline. The chain carries TRBV7-8 and TRBJ1-4; maybe TRBD1 (6 bases). The germline V gene has CDR1 SGHVS and CDR2 FQNEAQ. The CDR3 has 15 amino acids. CDR3 in amino acids: CASKIRGASNEKLFF. CDR3 coding DNA: TGTGCCAGCAAAATCAGGGGCGCTTCTAACGAAAAACTGTTTTTT.

In its sample, this clone was seen a few times. CDR3 coding DNA: TGTGCCAGTAGTATCCAGGGGCGCGGGGAGCAGTACTTC. Translating gives CASSIQGRGEQYF. V is TRBV19 and J is TRBJ2-7; possibly TRBD1 for D (6 bases). The germline CDR1 and CDR2 sequences are LNHDA and SQIVND (reference sequence). The CDR3 runs 13 residues. V gave up 3 bases and J gave up 7 bases, with 13 bases separating them.

This clone was counted once. This rearrangement joins TRBV6-6 to TRBJ2-7, with D perhaps TRBD2 (5 bases). Looked up from germline, CDR1 is MNHNY and CDR2 is SVGAGI (reference sequence). Trimming left V 6 bases short and J 3 bases short, with 9 bases between. This CDR3 is built from 12 residues. CDR3 in DNA: TGTGCCAGCAGCTCGGGGAGCTACGAGCAGTACTTC. Protein product: CASSSGSYEQYF.